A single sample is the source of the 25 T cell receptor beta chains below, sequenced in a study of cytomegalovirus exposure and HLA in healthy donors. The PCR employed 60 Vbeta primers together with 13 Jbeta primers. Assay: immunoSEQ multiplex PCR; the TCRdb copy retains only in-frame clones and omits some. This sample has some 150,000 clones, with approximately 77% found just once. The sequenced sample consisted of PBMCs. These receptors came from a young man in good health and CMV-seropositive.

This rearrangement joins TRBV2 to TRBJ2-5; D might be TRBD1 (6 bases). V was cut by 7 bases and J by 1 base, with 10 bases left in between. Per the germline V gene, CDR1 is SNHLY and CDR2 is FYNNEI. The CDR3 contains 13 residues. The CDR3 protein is CASKRGTQETQYF. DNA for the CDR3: TGTGCCAGCAAAAGGGGGACCCAAGAGACCCAGTACTTC.

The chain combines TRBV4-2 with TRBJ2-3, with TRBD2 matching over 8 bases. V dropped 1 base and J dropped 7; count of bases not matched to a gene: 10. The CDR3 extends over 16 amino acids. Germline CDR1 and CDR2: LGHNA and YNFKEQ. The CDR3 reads CASSQGVGGATNTQYF. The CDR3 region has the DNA TGTGCCAGCAGCCAAGGGGTCGGGGGGGCGACTAATACGCAGTATTTT.

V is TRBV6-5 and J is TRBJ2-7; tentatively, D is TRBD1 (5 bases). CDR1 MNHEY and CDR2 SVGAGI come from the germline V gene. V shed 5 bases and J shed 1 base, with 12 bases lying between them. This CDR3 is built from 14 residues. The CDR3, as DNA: TGTGCCAGCAGTCCCTTGGACACATCCTACGAGCAGTACTTC. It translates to CASSPLDTSYEQYF.

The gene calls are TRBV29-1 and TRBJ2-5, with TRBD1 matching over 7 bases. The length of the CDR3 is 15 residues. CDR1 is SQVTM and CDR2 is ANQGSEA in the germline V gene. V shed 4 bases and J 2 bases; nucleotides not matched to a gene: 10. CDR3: CSVVLTGSIQETQYF. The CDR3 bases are TGCAGCGTTGTCTTGACAGGGTCGATACAAGAGACCCAGTACTTC.

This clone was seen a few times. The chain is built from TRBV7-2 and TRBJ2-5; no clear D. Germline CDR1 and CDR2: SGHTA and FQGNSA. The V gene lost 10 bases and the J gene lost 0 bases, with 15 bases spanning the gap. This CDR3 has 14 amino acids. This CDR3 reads CATSTFGYQETQYF. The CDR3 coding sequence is TGTGCCACCTCGACCTTCGGGTACCAAGAGACCCAGTACTTC.

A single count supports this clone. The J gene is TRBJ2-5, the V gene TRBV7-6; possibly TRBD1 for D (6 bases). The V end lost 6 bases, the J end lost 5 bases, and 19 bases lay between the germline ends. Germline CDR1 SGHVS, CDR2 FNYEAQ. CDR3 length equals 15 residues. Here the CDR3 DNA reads TGTGCCAGCAGGCCCACAACAGGGTCAGGGGAGACCCAGTACTTC. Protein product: CASRPTTGSGETQYF.

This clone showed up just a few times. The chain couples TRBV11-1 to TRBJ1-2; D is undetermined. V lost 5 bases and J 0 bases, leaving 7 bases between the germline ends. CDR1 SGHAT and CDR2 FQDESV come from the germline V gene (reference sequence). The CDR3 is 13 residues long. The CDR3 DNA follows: TGTGCCAGCAGCGACATAGCTAACTATGGCTACACCTTC. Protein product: CASSDIANYGYTF.

CDR3 sequence reads: CASSPPSLPGEQYF. CDR3 in DNA: TGTGCCAGCTCACCACCATCTCTTCCAGGCGAGCAGTACTTC. This sequence joins TRBV18 and TRBJ2-7; no firm D call. The germline gives CDR1 KGHSH, CDR2 LQKENI. CDR3 length: 14 residues. The germline V and J ends were trimmed by 0 bases and 6 bases, with 12 bases remaining between them.

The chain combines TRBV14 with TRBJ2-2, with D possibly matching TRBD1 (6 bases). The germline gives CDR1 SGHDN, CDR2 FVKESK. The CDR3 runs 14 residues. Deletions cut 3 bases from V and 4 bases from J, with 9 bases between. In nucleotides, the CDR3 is TGTGCCAGCAGCCAGGGCAGGGGCACCGGGGAGCTGTTTTTT. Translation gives CASSQGRGTGELFF.

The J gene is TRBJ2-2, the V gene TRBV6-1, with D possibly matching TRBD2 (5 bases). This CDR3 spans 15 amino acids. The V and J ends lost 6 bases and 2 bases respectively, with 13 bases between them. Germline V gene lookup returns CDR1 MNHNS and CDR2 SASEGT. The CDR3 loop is CASRHPGVNTGELFF. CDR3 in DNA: TGTGCCAGCAGGCACCCCGGGGTTAACACCGGGGAGCTGTTTTTT.

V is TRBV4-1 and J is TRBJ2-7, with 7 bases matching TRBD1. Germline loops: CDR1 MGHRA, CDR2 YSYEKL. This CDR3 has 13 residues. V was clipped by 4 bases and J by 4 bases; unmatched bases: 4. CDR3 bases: TGCGCCAGCAGCCGGGACAGTGCGTACGAGCAGTACTTC. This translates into CASSRDSAYEQYF.

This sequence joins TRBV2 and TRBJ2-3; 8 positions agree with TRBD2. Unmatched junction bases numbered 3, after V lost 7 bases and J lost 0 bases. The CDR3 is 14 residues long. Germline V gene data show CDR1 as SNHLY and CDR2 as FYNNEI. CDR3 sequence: CASTGGASTDTQYF. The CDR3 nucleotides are TGTGCCAGCACCGGGGGGGCTAGCACAGATACGCAGTATTTT.

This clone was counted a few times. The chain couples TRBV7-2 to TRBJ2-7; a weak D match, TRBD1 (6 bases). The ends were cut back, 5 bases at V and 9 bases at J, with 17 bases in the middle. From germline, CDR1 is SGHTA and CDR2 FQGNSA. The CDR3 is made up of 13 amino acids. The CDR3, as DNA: TGTGCCAGCAGCGCACCCGACAGGATCGGGCAGTACTTC. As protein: CASSAPDRIGQYF.

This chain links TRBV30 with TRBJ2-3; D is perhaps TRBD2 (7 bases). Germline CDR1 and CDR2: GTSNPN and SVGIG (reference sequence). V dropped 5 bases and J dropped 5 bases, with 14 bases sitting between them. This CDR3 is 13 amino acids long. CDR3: CAWSGGSRDTQYF. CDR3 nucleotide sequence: TGTGCCTGGTCGGGGGGCTCGCGAGATACGCAGTATTTT. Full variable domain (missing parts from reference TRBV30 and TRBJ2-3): SQTIHQWPATLVQPVGSPLSLECTVEGTSNPNLYWYRQAAGRGLQLLFYSVGIGQISSEVPQNLSASRPQDRQFILSSKKLLLSDSGFYLCAWSGGSRDTQYFGPGTRLTVL.

The CDR3 protein is CASSYTEPWRDEQYF. The CDR3 DNA sequence: TGTGCCAGCAGTTACACCGAGCCGTGGAGGGACGAGCAGTACTTC. The chain recombines TRBV6-5 with TRBJ2-7; the D gene is possibly TRBD2 (6 bases). Germline V gene sequence: CDR1 MNHEY, CDR2 SVGAGI. This CDR3 contains 15 residues. The germline V and J ends were trimmed by 2 bases and 5 bases, with 16 bases remaining between them.

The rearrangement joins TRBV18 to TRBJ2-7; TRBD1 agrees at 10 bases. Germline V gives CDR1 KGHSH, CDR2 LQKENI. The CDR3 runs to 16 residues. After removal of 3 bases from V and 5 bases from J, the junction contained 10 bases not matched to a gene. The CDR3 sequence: CASSPPSGQGFDEQYF. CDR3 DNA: TGTGCCAGCTCACCGCCATCGGGACAGGGGTTCGACGAGCAGTACTTC.

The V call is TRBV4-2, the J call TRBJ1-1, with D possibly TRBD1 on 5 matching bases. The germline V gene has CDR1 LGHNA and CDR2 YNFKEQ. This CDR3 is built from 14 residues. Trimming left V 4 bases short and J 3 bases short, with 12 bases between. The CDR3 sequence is CASSPSWGDTEAFF. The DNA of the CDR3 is TGTGCCAGCAGCCCTAGTTGGGGGGACACTGAAGCTTTCTTT.

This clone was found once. The CDR3 nucleotides read TGTGCCAGCAGCTTAGAAGGGACAGGGGGCGCGAATTCACCCCTCCACTTT. This encodes CASSLEGTGGANSPLHF. V gene TRBV7-2 combines with J gene TRBJ1-6; 12 nucleotides line up with TRBD1. The germline CDR1 and CDR2 sequences are SGHTA and FQGNSA. The CDR3 is 17 amino acids. V was clipped by 1 base and J by 7 bases; unmatched bases: 5.

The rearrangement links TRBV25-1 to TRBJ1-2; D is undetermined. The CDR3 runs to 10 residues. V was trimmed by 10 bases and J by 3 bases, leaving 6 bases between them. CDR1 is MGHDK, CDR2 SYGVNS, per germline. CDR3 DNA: TGTGCCACCTCGTACTATGGCTACACCTTC. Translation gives CATSYYGYTF.

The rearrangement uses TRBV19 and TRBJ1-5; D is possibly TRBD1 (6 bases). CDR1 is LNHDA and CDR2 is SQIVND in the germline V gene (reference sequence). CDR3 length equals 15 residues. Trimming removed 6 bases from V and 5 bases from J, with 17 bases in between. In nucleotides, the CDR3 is TGTGCCAGTAGGGAGGGGGGGGAGGTTTATCAGCCCCAGCATTTT. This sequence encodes CASREGGEVYQPQHF.

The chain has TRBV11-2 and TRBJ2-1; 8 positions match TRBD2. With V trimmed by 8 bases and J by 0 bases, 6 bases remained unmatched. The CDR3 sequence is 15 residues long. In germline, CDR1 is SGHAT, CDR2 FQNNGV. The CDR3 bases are TGTGCCAGCGAAGCGGGGGCTTTCTCCTACAATGAGCAGTTCTTC. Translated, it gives CASEAGAFSYNEQFF.

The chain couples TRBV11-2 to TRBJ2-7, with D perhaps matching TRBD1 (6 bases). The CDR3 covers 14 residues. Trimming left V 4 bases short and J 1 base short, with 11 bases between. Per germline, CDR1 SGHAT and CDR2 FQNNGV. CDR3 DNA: TGTGCCAGCAGCTCTTGGACAGAATCCTACGAGCAGTACTTC. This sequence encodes CASSSWTESYEQYF.

The CDR3 region is CASSPDRGMYGYTF. CDR3 sequence (DNA): TGTGCCAGTAGCCCGGACAGGGGAATGTATGGCTACACCTTC. The chain recombines TRBV19 with TRBJ1-2, with 9 nucleotides matching TRBD1. The CDR3 has 14 residues. V was pared by 6 bases and J by 5 bases, with 7 bases of the junction left unmatched. CDR1 LNHDA and CDR2 SQIVND come from the germline V gene (reference sequence).

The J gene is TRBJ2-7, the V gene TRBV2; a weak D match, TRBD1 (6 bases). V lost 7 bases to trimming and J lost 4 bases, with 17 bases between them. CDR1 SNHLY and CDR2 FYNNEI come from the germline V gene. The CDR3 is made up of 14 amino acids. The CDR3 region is CASNSQGLTYEQYF. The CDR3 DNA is TGTGCCAGCAACTCGCAGGGGTTAACGTACGAGCAGTACTTC. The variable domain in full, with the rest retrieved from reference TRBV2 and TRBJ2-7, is EPEVTQTPSHQVTQMGQEVILRCVPISNHLYFYWYRQILGQKVEFLVSFYNNEISEKSEIFDDQFSVERPDGSNFTLKIRSTKLEDSAMYFCASNSQGLTYEQYFGPGTRLTVT.

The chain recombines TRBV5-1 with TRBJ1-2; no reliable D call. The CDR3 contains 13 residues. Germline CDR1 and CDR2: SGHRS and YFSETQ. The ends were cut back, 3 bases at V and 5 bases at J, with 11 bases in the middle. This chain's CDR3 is CASSSDGEYGYTF. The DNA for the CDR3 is TGCGCCAGCAGCTCCGATGGGGAGTATGGCTACACCTTC.